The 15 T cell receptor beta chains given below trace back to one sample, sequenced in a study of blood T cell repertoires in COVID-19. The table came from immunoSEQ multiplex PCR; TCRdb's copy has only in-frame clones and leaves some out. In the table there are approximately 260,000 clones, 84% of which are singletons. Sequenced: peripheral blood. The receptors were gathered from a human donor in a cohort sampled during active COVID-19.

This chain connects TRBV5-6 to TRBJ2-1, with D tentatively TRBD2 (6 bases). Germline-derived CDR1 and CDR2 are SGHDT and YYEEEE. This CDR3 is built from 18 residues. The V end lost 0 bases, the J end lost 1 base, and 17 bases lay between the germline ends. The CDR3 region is CASSLAGGAGFSYNEQFF. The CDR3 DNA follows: TGTGCCAGCAGCTTGGCCGGAGGGGCGGGCTTTTCCTACAATGAGCAGTTCTTC.

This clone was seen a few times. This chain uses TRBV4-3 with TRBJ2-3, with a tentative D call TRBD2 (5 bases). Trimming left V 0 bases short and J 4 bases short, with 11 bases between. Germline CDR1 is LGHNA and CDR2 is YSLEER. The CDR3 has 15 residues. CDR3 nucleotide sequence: TGCGCCAGCAGCCAAGATTGGGAGACGTCAGATACGCAGTATTTT. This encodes CASSQDWETSDTQYF.

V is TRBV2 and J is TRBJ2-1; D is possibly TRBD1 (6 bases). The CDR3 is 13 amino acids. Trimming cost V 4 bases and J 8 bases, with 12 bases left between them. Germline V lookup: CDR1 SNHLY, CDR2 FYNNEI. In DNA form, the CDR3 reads TGTGCCAGCAGTGGGACAGATTATCATGAGCAGTTCTTC. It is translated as CASSGTDYHEQFF.

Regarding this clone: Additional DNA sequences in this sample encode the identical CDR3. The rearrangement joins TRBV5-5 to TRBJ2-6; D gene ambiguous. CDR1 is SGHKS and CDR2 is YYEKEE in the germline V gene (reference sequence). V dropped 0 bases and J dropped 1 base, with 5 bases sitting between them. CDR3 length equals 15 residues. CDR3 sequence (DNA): TGTGCCAGCAGCTTGGGAGGATCTGGGGCCAACGTCCTGACTTTC. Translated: CASSLGGSGANVLTF.

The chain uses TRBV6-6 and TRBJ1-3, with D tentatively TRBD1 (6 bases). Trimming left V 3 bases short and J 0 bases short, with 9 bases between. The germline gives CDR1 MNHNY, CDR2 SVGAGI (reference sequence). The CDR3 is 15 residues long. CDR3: CASSYQGRSGNTIYF. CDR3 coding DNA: TGTGCCAGCAGTTATCAGGGGCGCTCTGGAAACACCATATATTTT.

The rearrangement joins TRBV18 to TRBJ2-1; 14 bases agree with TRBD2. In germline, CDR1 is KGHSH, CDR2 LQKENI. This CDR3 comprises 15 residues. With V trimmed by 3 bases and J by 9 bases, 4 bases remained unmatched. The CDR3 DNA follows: TGTGCCAGCTCACCGGGACTAGCGGGGGTTGCTGAGCAGTTCTTC. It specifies CASSPGLAGVAEQFF.

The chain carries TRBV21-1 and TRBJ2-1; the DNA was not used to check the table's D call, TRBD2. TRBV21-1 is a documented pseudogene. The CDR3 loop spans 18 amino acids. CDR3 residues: CASSVPKLPGLAGNEQFF. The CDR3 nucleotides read TGTGCCAGCAGCGTCCCGAAGCTTCCGGGACTAGCGGGAAATGAGCAGTTCTTC.

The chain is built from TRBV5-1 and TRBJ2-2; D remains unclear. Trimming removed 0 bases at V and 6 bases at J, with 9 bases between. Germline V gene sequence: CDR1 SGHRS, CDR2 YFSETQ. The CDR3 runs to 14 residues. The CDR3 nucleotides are TGCGCCAGCAGCTTGGGGGCCGGTCCCGGGGAGCTGTTTTTT. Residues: CASSLGAGPGELFF. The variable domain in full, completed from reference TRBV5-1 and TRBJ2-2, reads KAGVTQTPRYLIKTRGQQVTLSCSPISGHRSVSWYQQTPGQGLQFLFEYFSETQRNKGNFPGRFSGRQFSNSRSEMNVSTLELGDSALYLCASSLGAGPGELFFGEGSRLTVL.

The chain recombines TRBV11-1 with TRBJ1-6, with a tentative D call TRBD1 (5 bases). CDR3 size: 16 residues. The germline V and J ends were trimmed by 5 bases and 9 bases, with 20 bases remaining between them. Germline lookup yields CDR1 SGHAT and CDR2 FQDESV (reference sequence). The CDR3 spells CASSPRGQQLISPLHF. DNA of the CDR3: TGTGCCAGCAGCCCAAGGGGCCAGCAGTTAATTTCACCCCTCCACTTT.

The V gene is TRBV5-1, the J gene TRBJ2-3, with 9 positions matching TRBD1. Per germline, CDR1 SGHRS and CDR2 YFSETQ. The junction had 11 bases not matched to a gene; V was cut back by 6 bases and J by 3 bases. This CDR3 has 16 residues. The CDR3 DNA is TGCGCCAGCAAACCGGGACAGGGATTGAGGACAGATACGCAGTATTTT. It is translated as CASKPGQGLRTDTQYF.

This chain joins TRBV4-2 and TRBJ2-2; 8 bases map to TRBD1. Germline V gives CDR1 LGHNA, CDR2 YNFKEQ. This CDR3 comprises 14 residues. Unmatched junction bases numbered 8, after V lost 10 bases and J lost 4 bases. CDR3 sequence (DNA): TGTGCCACCAAGGACAGGGTGGGCACCGGGGAGCTGTTTTTT. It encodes CATKDRVGTGELFF.

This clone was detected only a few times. The CDR3 DNA follows: TGTGCTAGTGGACTCGCCCCCCGGGACAGGGGACGGGGCTACACCTTC. Encoded protein: CASGLAPRDRGRGYTF. The V gene is TRBV12-5, the J gene TRBJ1-2, with TRBD1 matching over 10 bases. The CDR3 length is 16 residues. Germline CDR1 and CDR2: LGHNT and FRNRAP. The ends lost 6 bases at V and 8 bases at J; junction bases unmatched: 15.

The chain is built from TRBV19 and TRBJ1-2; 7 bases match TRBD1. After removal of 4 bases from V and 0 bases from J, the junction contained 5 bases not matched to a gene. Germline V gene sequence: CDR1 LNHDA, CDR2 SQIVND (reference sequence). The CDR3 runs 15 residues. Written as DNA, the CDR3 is TGTGCCAGTAGTACCGGACAGGCCGCTAACTATGGCTACACCTTC. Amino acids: CASSTGQAANYGYTF.

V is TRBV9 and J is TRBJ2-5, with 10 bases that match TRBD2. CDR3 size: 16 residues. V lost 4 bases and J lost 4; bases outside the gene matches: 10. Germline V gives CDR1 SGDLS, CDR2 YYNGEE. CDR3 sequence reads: CASSRRAGGPAETQYF. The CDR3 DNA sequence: TGTGCCAGCAGCCGCCGAGCGGGGGGGCCAGCAGAGACCCAGTACTTC.

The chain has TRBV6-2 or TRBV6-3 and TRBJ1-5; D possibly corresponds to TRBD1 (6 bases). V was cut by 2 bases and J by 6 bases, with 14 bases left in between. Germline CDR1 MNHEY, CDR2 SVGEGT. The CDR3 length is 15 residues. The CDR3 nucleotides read TGTGCCAGCAGTTACAGCGCAGGGGCAATTCAGCCCCAGCATTTT. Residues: CASSYSAGAIQPQHF.